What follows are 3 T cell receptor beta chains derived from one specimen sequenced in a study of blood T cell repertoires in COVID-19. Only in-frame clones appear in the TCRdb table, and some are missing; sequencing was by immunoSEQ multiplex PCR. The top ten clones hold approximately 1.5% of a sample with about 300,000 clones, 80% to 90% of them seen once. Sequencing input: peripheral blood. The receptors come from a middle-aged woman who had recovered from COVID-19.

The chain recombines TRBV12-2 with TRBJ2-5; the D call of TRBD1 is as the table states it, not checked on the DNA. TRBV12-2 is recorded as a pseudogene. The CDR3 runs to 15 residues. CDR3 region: CASRPLGRGRETQYF. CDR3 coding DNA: TGTGCAAGTCGCCCCCTGGGCAGGGGACGAGAGACCCAGTACTTC.

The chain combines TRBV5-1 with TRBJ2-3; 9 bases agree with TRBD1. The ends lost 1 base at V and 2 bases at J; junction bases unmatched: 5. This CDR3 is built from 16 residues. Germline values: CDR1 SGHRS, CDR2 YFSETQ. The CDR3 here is CASSLSRTGVTDTQYF. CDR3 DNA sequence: TGCGCCAGCAGCTTGTCGCGGACAGGGGTCACAGATACGCAGTATTTT.

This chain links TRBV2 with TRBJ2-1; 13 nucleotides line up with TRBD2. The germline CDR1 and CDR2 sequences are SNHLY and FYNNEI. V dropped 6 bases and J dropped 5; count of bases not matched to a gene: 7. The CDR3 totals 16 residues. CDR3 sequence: CASRHPGLAGNNEQFF. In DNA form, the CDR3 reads TGTGCCAGCAGGCACCCGGGACTAGCGGGGAACAATGAGCAGTTCTTC.